This T cell receptor (beta chain) came from a study of control samples from healthy donors and cancer patients. Here immunoSEQ multiplex PCR was the method, and the copy in TCRdb shows in-frame clones only, minus some. The table lists about 180,000 clones, 91% of them singletons. The CDR3 has 16 residues. The germline CDR1 and CDR2 sequences are MNHEY and SVGEGT. Trimming took off 6 bases at V and 0 bases at J, with 17 bases between the two ends. The rearrangement uses TRBV6-2 or TRBV6-3 and TRBJ1-2; D possibly corresponds to TRBD1 (5 bases). The sequencing input was blood. The TCR originated in a woman in her forties in good health. CDR3 in DNA: TGTGCCAGCAGCATAGGACGGACACGGGCTAACTATGGCTACACCTTC. Protein sequence: CASSIGRTRANYGYTF.